Included here is one T cell receptor beta chain sequence, with context. Antigen: not known. This record comes from a study of CD8+ T cells in alopecia areata. The study, taken as a whole, reports: Researchers say the link of baseline CD8+ expansion to response remains uncertain, with one nonresponder.

Following extraction, RNA underwent reverse transcription to cDNA, which served as the sequencing template. The data were produced by immunoSEQ multiplex PCR, yet TCRdb's version contains in-frame clones alone and is incomplete. The sample records some 180,000 clones, roughly 53% being singletons. Treatment meaning: oral pan-JAK inhibitor, 5-10 mg twice daily. Germline V gene data show CDR1 as MNHEY and CDR2 as SMNVEV (reference sequence). V was pared by 3 bases and J by 4 bases, with 7 bases of the junction left unmatched. There are 15 residues in the CDR3. V and J are TRBV27 and TRBJ2-5; 8 nucleotides line up with TRBD2. Material: CD8+ T cells sorted from blood, obtained at week 24, from a patient treated with tofacitinib. This clonotype was obtained from a human donor with alopecia areata. CDR3: CASSLGGGTSETQYF. The CDR3 nucleotides read TGTGCCAGCAGTTTGGGCGGGGGGACTTCAGAGACCCAGTACTTC.